This entry lists 21 T cell receptor beta chains sequenced from one sample in a study of shared clonotypes between healthy human individuals. TCRdb keeps only in-frame clones here, not all; method: immunoSEQ multiplex PCR. Of some 2 million clones in the sample, roughly 96% are singletons; the top ten hold 0.1% to 0.15%. The material sequenced was naive CD4+ T cells sorted from blood. Subset specified: CD45RA+ positively selected. Source of these receptors: a man between 18 and 35 years old in good health.

The rearrangement links TRBV6-5 to TRBJ2-1, with D tentatively TRBD1 or TRBD2 (6 bases each). In germline, CDR1 is MNHEY, CDR2 SVGAGI. The CDR3 contains 15 residues. Trimming removed 6 bases from V and 0 bases from J, with 12 bases in between. CDR3 loop: CASRIRGDSYNEQFF. CDR3 DNA sequence: TGTGCCAGCAGAATAAGGGGGGACTCCTACAATGAGCAGTTCTTC.

The J gene is TRBJ1-6, the V gene TRBV10-2, with D hard to call. Germline loops: CDR1 WSHSY, CDR2 SAAADI. The CDR3 runs to 15 residues. The germline V and J ends were trimmed by 5 bases and 4 bases, with 12 bases remaining between them. The chain's CDR3 is CASSQPPVYNSPLHF. The CDR3 region has the DNA TGCGCCAGCAGTCAGCCGCCAGTTTATAATTCACCCCTCCACTTT.

The V call is TRBV7-8, the J call TRBJ2-7; D is ambiguous. Trimming pared 1 base from V and 4 bases from J, leaving 8 bases between. The CDR3 is 13 residues long. Germline CDR1 and CDR2: SGHVS and FQNEAQ. The CDR3 nucleotides are TGTGCCAGCAGCTTAGAAAGGCCGTACGAGCAGTACTTC. The encoded protein is CASSLERPYEQYF.

The chain has TRBV6-5 and TRBJ1-6; D call uncertain. The CDR3 totals 16 residues. Germline CDR1 and CDR2: MNHEY and SVGAGI. Trimming cost V 0 bases and J 7 bases, with 13 bases left between them. The CDR3 sequence is CASSYSSTGRNSPLHF. CDR3 DNA sequence: TGTGCCAGCAGTTACTCGAGTACCGGGAGAAATTCACCCCTCCACTTT.

The rearrangement links TRBV28 to TRBJ2-5; D call uncertain. Trimming pared 6 bases from V and 6 bases from J, leaving 8 bases between. CDR3 length: 11 residues. Germline CDR1 MDHEN, CDR2 SYDVKM. This CDR3 reads CASRGAKTQYF. Here the CDR3 DNA reads TGTGCCAGCAGGGGTGCAAAGACCCAGTACTTC.

This sequence joins TRBV6-5 and TRBJ1-5; TRBD1 might be the D (6 bases). This CDR3 is 12 amino acids long. The ends were cut back, 8 bases at V and 9 bases at J, with 14 bases in the middle. Germline CDR1 reads MNHEY; CDR2 reads SVGAGI. CDR3 sequence reads: CASGTGQGPQHF. The CDR3 nucleotides are TGTGCCAGCGGAACAGGGCAAGGGCCCCAGCATTTT.

Comments on this clone: Distinct nucleotide sequences in the sample also encode this CDR3. The chain links TRBV19 to TRBJ1-5, with D possibly matching TRBD1 (5 bases). Trimming pared 3 bases from V and 4 bases from J, leaving 10 bases between. Germline lookup yields CDR1 LNHDA and CDR2 SQIVND (reference sequence). The CDR3 runs to 14 residues. The CDR3 DNA is TGTGCCAGTAGTATCGGGCAGGGAAATCAGCCCCAGCATTTT. It yields the protein CASSIGQGNQPQHF. The full variable domain, in which reference TRBV19 and TRBJ1-5 provide the parts outside the CDR3, is DGGITQSPKYLFRKEGQNVTLSCEQNLNHDAMYWYRQDPGQGLRLIYYSQIVNDFQKGDIAEGYSVSREKKESFPLTVTSAQKNPTAFYLCASSIGQGNQPQHFGDGTRLSIL.

The V gene is TRBV30, the J gene TRBJ1-1, with 7 bases matching TRBD1. Germline CDR1 and CDR2: GTSNPN and SVGIG (reference sequence). The ends lost 1 base at V and 10 bases at J; junction bases unmatched: 6. The CDR3 length is 12 residues. This CDR3 is CAWSGEGAVAFF. The CDR3 bases are TGTGCCTGGAGTGGGGAGGGGGCGGTAGCTTTCTTT.

This clone was found a few times. Additional DNA sequences in this sample encode the identical CDR3. V is TRBV18 and J is TRBJ1-6; D is unclear. The CDR3 length is 13 residues. CDR1 KGHSH and CDR2 LQKENI come from the germline V gene. V was pared by 6 bases and J by 7 bases, with 10 bases between. CDR3: CASSLDLNSPLHF. In DNA form, the CDR3 reads TGTGCCAGCTCCCTGGACCTAAATTCACCCCTCCACTTT. The whole variable domain, remainder taken from reference TRBV18 and TRBJ1-6, is NAGVMQNPRHLVRRRGQEARLRCSPMKGHSHVYWYRQLPEEGLKFMVYLQKENIIDESGMPKERFSAEFPKEGPSILRIQQVVRGDSAAYFCASSLDLNSPLHFGNGTRLTVT.

The chain combines TRBV2 with TRBJ1-1; 10 bases match TRBD1. V lost 6 bases and J lost 1; bases outside the gene matches: 5. The CDR3 consists of 15 residues. Germline CDR1 SNHLY, CDR2 FYNNEI. The CDR3 coding sequence is TGTGCCAGCAGGGACAGGGGGTTGGGGAACACTGAAGCTTTCTTT. It is translated as CASRDRGLGNTEAFF.

This clone was counted a single time. The chain joins TRBV27 to TRBJ2-7, with 9 bases that match TRBD1. The CDR3 spans 15 residues. V shed 5 bases and J 3 bases; nucleotides not matched to a gene: 8. The germline V gene has CDR1 MNHEY and CDR2 SMNVEV (reference sequence). CDR3 amino acids: CASSLGTGKDYEQYF. For the CDR3, the DNA is TGTGCCAGCAGTCTGGGGACAGGGAAAGACTACGAGCAGTACTTC.

This chain joins TRBV6-1 and TRBJ1-1, with TRBD1 matching 10 bases. The CDR3 length is 15 residues. After removal of 5 bases from V and 3 bases from J, the junction contained 6 bases not matched to a gene. Per germline, CDR1 MNHNS and CDR2 SASEGT. The CDR3 region is CASSWGQGSHTEAFF. CDR3 in DNA: TGTGCCAGCAGTTGGGGACAGGGGTCTCACACTGAAGCTTTCTTT.

The rearrangement uses TRBV6-6 and TRBJ2-5, with D maybe TRBD1 (5 bases). The CDR3 sequence is 13 residues long. Trimming left V 6 bases short and J 2 bases short, with 10 bases between. Germline CDR1 and CDR2: MNHNY and SVGAGI (reference sequence). The CDR3 DNA is TGTGCCAGCAGCCAGAGACAGCAAGAGACCCAGTACTTC. Its protein product is CASSQRQQETQYF.

This sequence joins TRBV6-1 and TRBJ1-4; TRBD1 aligns across 8 bases. Germline trimming cut 8 bases from V and 7 bases from J; bases unmatched to any gene: 9. The CDR3 sequence is 14 residues long. Germline V gene data show CDR1 as MNHNS and CDR2 as SASEGT. The CDR3, as DNA: TGTGCCAGCGACGACAGGGGTGGTACTGAAAAACTGTTTTTT. It codes for CASDDRGGTEKLFF.

J is TRBJ1-2 and V is TRBV19; 9 nucleotides match TRBD1. CDR3 length: 15 residues. Germline trimming cut 7 bases from V and 7 bases from J; bases unmatched to any gene: 13. Per germline, CDR1 LNHDA and CDR2 SQIVND (reference sequence). Here the CDR3 DNA reads TGTGCCAGTACCGGGACAGGGAAACGCAAGTCTGGCTACACCTTC. Its protein is CASTGTGKRKSGYTF.

This chain links TRBV5-1 with TRBJ2-5; 10 nucleotides match TRBD2. The CDR3 contains 16 residues. CDR1 is SGHRS, CDR2 YFSETQ, per germline. After removal of 0 bases from V and 2 bases from J, the junction contained 4 bases not matched to a gene. CDR3 bases: TGCGCCAGCAGCTTGGCACCGGGACTAGCGCAAGAGACCCAGTACTTC. This gives the protein CASSLAPGLAQETQYF.

CDR3 region: CASEGLANNEQFF. The CDR3 DNA follows: TGTGCCAGCGAGGGACTAGCCAACAATGAGCAGTTCTTC. This chain uses TRBV25-1 with TRBJ2-1; 9 bases fit TRBD2. CDR3 length: 13 amino acids. Germline-derived CDR1 and CDR2 are MGHDK and SYGVNS. The J segment lost 5 bases and the V segment lost 8 bases, leaving 4 bases of the junction unmatched.

The chain joins TRBV6-1 to TRBJ2-1; D gene ambiguous. Germline lookup yields CDR1 MNHNS and CDR2 SASEGT. This CDR3 is 11 amino acids long. The ends were cut back, 11 bases at V and 1 base at J, with 6 bases in the middle. The CDR3 sequence: CAAYSYNEQFF. The DNA of the CDR3 is TGTGCCGCCTATTCCTACAATGAGCAGTTCTTC.

This chain uses TRBV2 with TRBJ2-3, with D possibly being TRBD2 (5 bases). This CDR3 region has 14 residues. CDR1 and CDR2 from the germline V gene are SNHLY and FYNNEI. With 6 bases removed from V and 2 bases from J, the gap between germline ends came to 12 bases. The CDR3 coding sequence is TGTGCCAGCAGATACCGGGAAACCACAGATACGCAGTATTTT. Protein sequence: CASRYRETTDTQYF.

The rearrangement joins TRBV10-1 to TRBJ2-3; 7 nucleotides align to TRBD1. The germline V gene has CDR1 WNHNN and CDR2 SYGVQD (reference sequence). This CDR3 region has 14 residues. V dropped 4 bases and J dropped 5; count of bases not matched to a gene: 6. Here the CDR3 DNA reads TGCGCCAGCAGTGGACAGGGTTTGGTAGATACGCAGTATTTT. As protein: CASSGQGLVDTQYF.

V is TRBV5-6 and J is TRBJ1-3; maybe TRBD1 (6 bases). The germline V gene encodes CDR1 SGHDT and CDR2 YYEEEE. The length of the CDR3 is 14 residues. With 0 bases removed from V and 2 bases from J, the gap between germline ends came to 6 bases. The CDR3 DNA reads TGTGCCAGCAGCTTGGACAGGGCTGGAAACACCATATATTTT. Its translation is CASSLDRAGNTIYF.